This entry features one T cell receptor beta chain sequence. The antigen remains unidentified. This may stem from a read error, because a much larger clone lies one nucleotide away. This sample was taken from a study of early T cells in non-severe SARS-CoV-2 infection. About the study: Chains were not paired, and sequencing was done on bulk RNA from unsorted whole blood.

Molecules of cDNA were individually given unique molecular identifiers that were attached to them. TCRdb re-derived calls from the 5' RACE reads in MiXCR, one entry per CDR3 protein. Among over 35,000 distinct CDR3 sequences listed, approximately 11% were seen once. Germline lookup yields CDR1 SGHNT and CDR2 YENEEA. Trimming removed 1 base from V and 1 base from J, with 12 bases in between. The CDR3 is 16 amino acids. Study findings and constraints: Missing private and CD4 specificities, VDJdb matching favored anti-spike CD8 responses.

The sequence derives from an adult who was a healthcare worker with PCR-confirmed SARS-CoV-2 infection or an uninfected control (not recorded which). The sample was whole blood. This rearrangement joins TRBV11-3 to TRBJ2-3; D is unresolved. The CDR3 DNA sequence: TGTGCCAGCAGCTTAGGCACCATGGCAGGCACAGATACGCAGTATTTT. Encoded protein: CASSLGTMAGTDTQYF.